Each of the 30 T cell receptor beta chains below was sequenced from the same sample in a study of T cell responses to AZD1222 COVID-19 vaccine. The method was immunoSEQ multiplex PCR; TCRdb's version includes in-frame clones alone and lacks a portion of them. There are some 110,000 clones in the sample; 70% to 90% occur only once, and about 9.1% lies in the top ten. The input for sequencing was peripheral blood, taken on day 0 of AZD1222 vaccination. The receptors originated from an adult in good health.

This chain links TRBV4-3 with TRBJ2-6; perhaps TRBD1 as D (5 bases). V lost 0 bases and J lost 0, with 18 bases in between. This CDR3 comprises 20 residues. Per germline, CDR1 LGHNA and CDR2 YSLEER. Written as DNA, the CDR3 is TGCGCCAGCAGCCAAGAGCGTTTTTCAGGGATAATCTCTGGGGCCAACGTCCTGACTTTC. Amino acids: CASSQERFSGIISGANVLTF.

The V gene is TRBV15, the J gene TRBJ2-6; the D is unclear. The CDR3 has 17 amino acids. The germline gives CDR1 LNHNV, CDR2 YYDKDF (reference sequence). V was clipped by 0 bases and J by 0 bases, with 9 bases between them. CDR3 loop: CATSRDRIASGANVLTF. CDR3 nucleotide sequence: TGTGCCACCAGCAGAGACCGTATAGCCTCTGGGGCCAACGTCCTGACTTTC.

The genes are TRBV12-3 or TRBV12-4 and TRBJ2-3; the D gene could be TRBD1 or TRBD2 (5 bases each). The V gene lost 5 bases and the J gene lost 8 bases, with 8 bases spanning the gap. The CDR3 length is 11 residues. The CDR3 DNA is TGTGCCAGCAGTCCGGGGACTACGCAGTATTTT. As protein: CASSPGTTQYF.

This clone was observed once. This chain connects TRBV7-3 to TRBJ2-1; 8 bases line up with TRBD1. With 5 bases clipped from V and 12 bases from J, the junction kept 9 bases outside the gene matches. Germline loops: CDR1 SGHTA, CDR2 FQGTGA. The CDR3 contains 13 residues. CDR3 amino acids: CASSPPGQGRQFF. In DNA form, the CDR3 reads TGTGCCAGCAGCCCTCCAGGACAGGGAAGGCAGTTCTTC. The variable domain in full, with the rest retrieved from reference TRBV7-3 and TRBJ2-1, is GAGVSQTPSNKVTEKGKYVELRCDPISGHTALYWYRQSLGQGPEFLIYFQGTGAADDSGLPNDRFFAVRPEGSVSTLKIQRTERGDSAVYLCASSPPGQGRQFFGPGTRLTVL.

The chain employs TRBV28 and TRBJ2-1, with D possibly matching TRBD2 (5 bases). This CDR3 comprises 15 residues. The germline V and J ends were trimmed by 3 bases and 7 bases, with 16 bases remaining between them. The V gene's germline CDR1 is MDHEN and CDR2 SYDVKM. The CDR3 loop is CASSFVGGRGNEQFF. CDR3 DNA sequence: TGTGCCAGCAGTTTCGTGGGTGGGAGAGGAAATGAGCAGTTCTTC.

The CDR3 here is CASSVLAKIGELFF. The CDR3 bases are TGTGCCAGCAGCGTCCTAGCAAAGATCGGGGAGCTGTTTTTT. The chain uses TRBV2 and TRBJ2-2; a weak D match, TRBD2 (5 bases). Germline V CDR1 and CDR2: SNHLY, FYNNEI. The CDR3 length is 14 residues. Trimming removed 6 bases at V and 7 bases at J, with 15 bases between.

The chain recombines TRBV7-9 with TRBJ1-1; D may be TRBD1 (6 bases). The V gene's germline CDR1 is SEHNR and CDR2 FQNEAQ (reference sequence). CDR3 size: 13 residues. V gave up 4 bases and J gave up 4 bases, with 10 bases separating them. CDR3 residues: CASSSTGSTEAFF. The CDR3 DNA reads TGTGCCAGCAGCTCTACAGGGAGCACTGAAGCTTTCTTT.

The V and J genes are TRBV9 and TRBJ1-3; 7 positions match TRBD1. Trimming took 4 bases from V and 0 from J; bases not matched to a gene: 10. CDR3 length: 17 amino acids. Germline V gives CDR1 SGDLS, CDR2 YYNGEE. The CDR3 DNA reads as TGTGCCAGCAGCAGGGGACAGCCTCGCCACTCTGGAAACACCATATATTTT. Protein product: CASSRGQPRHSGNTIYF. The full variable domain, its missing parts supplied by reference TRBV9 and TRBJ1-3, is DSGVTQTPKHLITATGQRVTLRCSPRSGDLSVYWYQQSLDQGLQFLIQYYNGEERAKGNILERFSAQQFPDLHSELNLSSLELGDSALYFCASSRGQPRHSGNTIYFGEGSWLTVV.

The V and J genes are TRBV10-1 and TRBJ1-1, with TRBD1 matching 7 bases. The germline CDR1 and CDR2 sequences are WNHNN and SYGVQD (reference sequence). CDR3 size: 15 residues. V lost 3 bases and J lost 5; bases outside the gene matches: 9. CDR3: CASSDRQGGRTEAFF. The CDR3 region has the DNA TGCGCCAGCAGTGACCGACAGGGAGGTAGAACTGAAGCTTTCTTT.

The genes are TRBV6-5 and TRBJ1-2; D uncertain. Germline CDR1 reads MNHEY; CDR2 reads SVGAGI. CDR3 length equals 13 residues. The V gene lost 10 bases and the J gene lost 2 bases, with 14 bases spanning the gap. CDR3 nucleotide sequence: TGTGCCAACTCGGACGGATCGAACTATGGCTACACCTTC. Translating gives CANSDGSNYGYTF.

The V call is TRBV27, the J call TRBJ1-5; 7 nucleotides match TRBD1. With V trimmed by 3 bases and J by 6 bases, 17 bases remained unmatched. Germline loops: CDR1 MNHEY, CDR2 SMNVEV (reference sequence). This CDR3 is built from 18 residues. In nucleotides, the CDR3 is TGTGCCAGCAGTTTGCTTGCCTCCTTACAGGGGAGTAGTCAGCCCCAGCATTTT. This codes for CASSLLASLQGSSQPQHF.

The CDR3, as DNA: TGTGCCAGCAGTTACCTGTACCAAGAGACCCAGTACTTC. Amino acid sequence: CASSYLYQETQYF. The rearrangement links TRBV6-2 or TRBV6-3 to TRBJ2-5; no reliable D call. CDR1 and CDR2 (germline): MNHEY, SVGEGT. CDR3 size: 13 residues. V was trimmed by 2 bases and J by 0 bases, leaving 4 bases between them.

The rearrangement joins TRBV19 to TRBJ1-2; the D gene is possibly TRBD1 (5 bases). The germline CDR1 and CDR2 sequences are LNHDA and SQIVND (reference sequence). V lost 4 bases, J lost 3 bases, and 18 bases lay in between. This CDR3 contains 16 residues. CDR3 sequence reads: CASSTFGGTGDYGYTF. CDR3 nucleotide sequence: TGTGCCAGTAGTACATTTGGGGGTACGGGAGACTATGGCTACACCTTC.

This chain joins TRBV28 and TRBJ1-6; D is unresolved. The CDR3 is 15 residues long. The V gene lost 6 bases and the J gene lost 9 bases, with 18 bases spanning the gap. Germline CDR1 reads MDHEN; CDR2 reads SYDVKM. The CDR3 is CASSISWGAASPLHF. The CDR3 DNA sequence: TGTGCCAGCAGCATATCGTGGGGAGCAGCTTCACCCCTCCACTTT.

The J gene is TRBJ2-1, the V gene TRBV29-1; TRBD1 matches at 7 bases. The length of the CDR3 is 12 residues. CDR1 is SQVTM, CDR2 ANQGSEA, per germline. J lost 10 bases, V lost 8 bases, and 11 bases had no gene match. The CDR3 sequence: CSTRGSLGEQFF. The DNA for the CDR3 is TGCAGCACCAGGGGGAGCCTGGGGGAGCAGTTCTTC.

The chain links TRBV7-2 to TRBJ2-1; D gene uncertain. Germline V lookup: CDR1 SGHTA, CDR2 FQGNSA. Trimming cost V 5 bases and J 6 bases, with 2 bases left between them. The CDR3 totals 10 residues. DNA for the CDR3: TGTGCCAGCAGCGGCAATGAGCAGTTCTTC. It encodes CASSGNEQFF.

CDR3 DNA sequence: TGTGCCAGCACGGGTAGATTTGGAAACACCATATATTTT. Amino acids: CASTGRFGNTIYF. The V and J genes are TRBV2 and TRBJ1-3, with D unclear. V was clipped by 7 bases and J by 3 bases, with 10 bases between them. CDR1 SNHLY and CDR2 FYNNEI come from the germline V gene. The CDR3 has 13 amino acids. Filled out from reference TRBV2 and TRBJ1-3, the complete variable domain reads EPEVTQTPSHQVTQMGQEVILRCVPISNHLYFYWYRQILGQKVEFLVSFYNNEISEKSEIFDDQFSVERPDGSNFTLKIRSTKLEDSAMYFCASTGRFGNTIYFGEGSWLTVV.

The chain is built from TRBV28 and TRBJ2-6; 9 bases map to TRBD2. Germline-derived CDR1 and CDR2 are MDHEN and SYDVKM. The ends lost 3 bases at V and 0 bases at J; junction bases unmatched: 3. The CDR3 has 17 residues. In DNA form, the CDR3 reads TGTGCCAGCAGTTTGGGGACTAGCAGCTCTGGGGCCAACGTCCTGACTTTC. It specifies CASSLGTSSSGANVLTF.

The V and J genes are TRBV9 and TRBJ1-5; maybe TRBD1 (6 bases). Trimming took 2 bases from V and 4 from J, leaving 10 bases between them. The CDR3 is 14 residues long. Germline V gives CDR1 SGDLS, CDR2 YYNGEE. CDR3 nucleotides: TGTGCCAGCAGCGTTGGGCAGGGGAATCAGCCCCAGCATTTT. It yields the protein CASSVGQGNQPQHF.

The chain is built from TRBV4-2 and TRBJ2-1; TRBD2 matches 13 bases. The germline V gene has CDR1 LGHNA and CDR2 YNFKEQ. Trimming cost V 5 bases and J 9 bases; bases outside gene matches: 7. There are 15 residues in the CDR3. The CDR3 sequence is CASSTGLAGEGEQFF. DNA of the CDR3: TGTGCCAGCAGCACTGGACTAGCGGGAGAGGGTGAGCAGTTCTTC.

A single count supports this clone. This chain links TRBV3-1 (or the pseudogene TRBV3-2) with TRBJ2-2; TRBD1 might be the D (5 bases). V lost 1 base, J lost 2 bases, and 14 bases lay in between. The CDR3 sequence is 17 residues long. Germline V gives CDR1 LGHDT, CDR2 YNNKEL (reference sequence). For the CDR3, the DNA is TGTGCCAGCAGCCAAGGCTTCTCAGGGCCTAACACCGGGGAGCTGTTTTTT. It yields the protein CASSQGFSGPNTGELFF.

V is TRBV28 and J is TRBJ1-5; D remains unclear. V was pared by 3 bases and J by 0 bases, with 15 bases between. The germline gives CDR1 MDHEN, CDR2 SYDVKM. The CDR3 consists of 17 residues. CDR3 sequence reads: CASSLGSLADSNQPQHF. CDR3 DNA: TGTGCCAGCAGTTTGGGCAGCCTCGCGGATAGCAATCAGCCCCAGCATTTT.

V usage is TRBV19 and J usage is TRBJ1-1; D is ambiguous. Trimming left V 5 bases short and J 9 bases short, with 13 bases between. The CDR3 length is 12 residues. Germline CDR1 LNHDA, CDR2 SQIVND (reference sequence). The CDR3 sequence is CASSSRGIKAFF. The CDR3 DNA follows: TGTGCCAGTAGTTCCCGAGGGATAAAAGCTTTCTTT.

This clone came up a few times. J is TRBJ2-1 and V is TRBV10-3; a possible D gene is TRBD1 (5 bases). This CDR3 comprises 13 residues. Germline CDR1 ENHRY, CDR2 SYGVKD. Trimming removed 6 bases at V and 2 bases at J, with 8 bases between. The CDR3 sequence: CAIRGLAYNEQFF. The CDR3 DNA sequence: TGTGCCATCAGGGGGCTAGCCTACAATGAGCAGTTCTTC.

The chain couples TRBV3-1 (or the pseudogene TRBV3-2) to TRBJ2-1, with 7 bases aligning to TRBD2. From germline, CDR1 is LGHDT and CDR2 YNNKEL (reference sequence). The CDR3 covers 16 residues. J lost 7 bases, V lost 2 bases, and 11 bases had no gene match. The CDR3 sequence is CASSQREREPWNEQFF. The DNA of the CDR3 is TGTGCCAGCAGCCAAAGGGAGCGGGAACCGTGGAATGAGCAGTTCTTC.

The genes are TRBV10-3 and TRBJ1-2, with 8 bases identical to TRBD1. V dropped 8 bases and J dropped 8; count of bases not matched to a gene: 19. The CDR3 sequence is 16 residues long. Germline assignment: CDR1 ENHRY and CDR2 SYGVKD. The CDR3, as DNA: TGTGCCATCTCGGGGCGGGGGACAGGCAGGATGGAAGGCTACACCTTC. Translated, it gives CAISGRGTGRMEGYTF.

The chain is built from TRBV14 and TRBJ2-2; TRBD2 agrees at 7 bases. V trimming: 4 bases; J trimming: 3 bases; junction bases outside the gene matches: 5. Germline CDR1 SGHDN, CDR2 FVKESK. The CDR3 totals 15 residues. CDR3 sequence reads: CASSRREIHTGELFF. DNA of the CDR3: TGTGCCAGCAGCCGGCGGGAGATTCACACCGGGGAGCTGTTTTTT.

The chain employs TRBV9 and TRBJ2-5; 10 bases line up with TRBD1. Germline trimming cut 1 base from V and 0 bases from J; bases unmatched to any gene: 6. Per the germline V gene, CDR1 is SGDLS and CDR2 is YYNGEE. This CDR3 comprises 17 residues. CDR3 DNA: TGTGCCAGCAGCGTAAGACCCGACAGGGGGCACCAAGAGACCCAGTACTTC. Translating gives CASSVRPDRGHQETQYF.

V is TRBV30 and J is TRBJ1-2, with D possibly being TRBD1 (5 bases). From germline, CDR1 is GTSNPN and CDR2 SVGIG (reference sequence). The CDR3 loop spans 13 amino acids. The ends were cut back, 0 bases at V and 8 bases at J, with 13 bases in the middle. The CDR3 DNA sequence: TGTGCCTGGAGTGTATGGGAGGGGTCGGGCTACACCTTC. As protein: CAWSVWEGSGYTF. Together with reference TRBV30 and TRBJ1-2, the CDR3 gives the full variable domain: SQTIHQWPATLVQPVGSPLSLECTVEGTSNPNLYWYRQAAGRGLQLLFYSVGIGQISSEVPQNLSASRPQDRQFILSSKKLLLSDSGFYLCAWSVWEGSGYTFGSGTRLTVV.

The gene calls are TRBV7-2 and TRBJ1-2; TRBD1 agrees at 7 bases. With 5 bases clipped from V and 8 bases from J, the junction kept 14 bases outside the gene matches. Germline CDR1 SGHTA, CDR2 FQGNSA. This CDR3 is built from 15 residues. The CDR3 DNA follows: TGTGCCAGCAGCCCTCAGGGCGGGGGGACAGTAGGCTACACCTTC. It codes for CASSPQGGGTVGYTF.